This is a list of T cell receptor beta chains from one sample in a study of cytotoxic CD8 clonotypes in ibrutinib-treated CLL. Sequencing used immunoSEQ multiplex PCR; TCRdb keeps in-frame clones, though not all of them. This sample has around 150,000 clones; around 80% occur once, and the top ten carry about 7.6%. The sequencing here drew on PBMCs, taken after 36 months of ibrutinib treatment. The receptors here all came from a human donor with chronic lymphocytic leukemia. CDR3s include the opening cysteine and the closing phenylalanine or tryptophan. The D gene is left open where the match is weak. The size entry is marked missing in some rows and otherwise reads once, few, many or a size class.

>-|few|TRBJ2-7|TRBV5-1
CASSVTDYEQYF
TGCGCCAGCAGCGTGACAGACTACGAGCAGTACTTC
>TRBD2|-|TRBJ2-7|TRBV4-1
CASSPSGRSYEQYF
TGCGCCAGCAGCCCTAGCGGGAGGTCGTACGAGCAGTACTTC
>TRBD1|-|TRBJ1-5|TRBV5-8
CASSSPPGTGFQPQHF
TGTGCCAGCAGCTCGCCACCCGGGACAGGCTTTCAGCCCCAGCATTTT
>TRBD2|-|TRBJ2-1|TRBV4-1
CASSQDRLAGYWFF
TGCGCCAGCAGCCAAGATCGACTAGCGGGGTATTGGTTCTTC
>-|-|TRBJ2-3|TRBV6-5
CASSRWTGTDTQYF
TGTGCCAGCAGTCGATGGACTGGCACAGATACGCAGTATTTT
>-|-|TRBJ2-7|TRBV5-1
CASSFGPRGEGIFEQYF
TGCGCCAGCAGCTTTGGCCCTAGGGGGGAGGGCATCTTCGAGCAGTACTTC
>-|-|TRBJ1-3|TRBV9
CASRTVPGNTIYF
TGTGCCAGCAGGACAGTGCCTGGAAACACCATATATTTT
>-|-|TRBJ2-3|TRBV18
CASSLDRISTDTQYF
TGTGCCAGCTCATTGGACCGTATTAGCACAGATACGCAGTATTTT
>TRBD2|once|TRBJ2-7|TRBV7-8
CASSFGGEQYF
TGTGCCAGCAGCTTCGGGGGGGAGCAGTACTTC
>-|-|TRBJ1-2|TRBV9
CASSLGGGPYGYTF
TGTGCCAGCAGCCTCGGCGGCGGACCGTATGGCTACACCTTC
>-|-|TRBJ1-5|TRBV18
CASSGAPPNQPQHF
TGTGCCAGCTCAGGGGCACCCCCCAATCAGCCCCAGCATTTT
>TRBD1|-|TRBJ1-1|TRBV6-4
CASKGQGTEAFF
TGTGCCAGCAAAGGACAGGGGACTGAAGCTTTCTTT
>-|-|TRBJ2-6|TRBV27
CASSFGAIGANVLTF
TGTGCCAGCAGTTTCGGGGCGATCGGGGCCAACGTCCTGACTTTC
>-|-|TRBJ2-2|TRBV5-1
CASSLMGGPNTGELFF
TGCGCCAGCAGCTTGATGGGGGGTCCGAACACCGGGGAGCTGTTTTTT
>TRBD1|-|TRBJ2-1|TRBV29-1
CSVPRDSTNEQFF
TGCAGCGTGCCCCGGGACAGTACCAATGAGCAGTTCTTC
>TRBD1|-|TRBJ1-4|TRBV7-2
CASSLNRGYLKLNEKLFF
TGTGCCAGCAGCTTAAACAGGGGGTACCTCAAACTTAATGAAAAACTGTTTTTT
>-|few|TRBJ1-4|TRBV5-1
CASSGTARGGKLFF
TGCGCCAGCAGCGGCACTGCGCGGGGTGGAAAACTGTTTTTT
>-|-|TRBJ1-4|TRBV5-1
CASSPLGATNEKLFF
TGCGCCAGCAGCCCGCTCGGAGCAACTAATGAAAAACTGTTTTTT
>-|-|TRBJ1-4|TRBV12-5
CASGFRGEKLFF
TGTGCTAGTGGTTTCAGGGGAGAAAAACTGTTTTTT
>-|many|TRBJ1-5|TRBV7-9
CASSFGAGGDQPQHF
TGTGCCAGCAGCTTTGGGGCAGGAGGAGATCAGCCCCAGCATTTT